The clone carrying this TCR beta chain was counted at least ten times. Its antigen is currently unknown. These data come from a study of blood T cells in healthy people across ages. Findings of the study overall: PBMCs were not sorted, which prevented a conclusive comparison of naive versus antigen-experienced cells. The CMV status of each donor remained undetermined, and this could have confounded shifts in expanded clonotypes.

Alongside a J-beta primer mix, a sample-barcoded 5' primer served in a second PCR lasting 7 to 11 cycles. One entry per CDR3 protein, called by TCRdb with MiXCR from the 5' RACE reads. The sample has 550,000 to 800,000 distinct CDR3 sequences; 32% are singletons. The CDR3 sequence is 15 residues long. V was trimmed by 0 bases and J by 1 base, leaving 7 bases between them. Germline V CDR1 and CDR2: LNHNV, YYDKDF (reference sequence). This clonotype originated in a woman of 80 years or more in good health. The V gene is TRBV15, the J gene TRBJ2-1, with D unclear. Source material: blood. CDR3 amino acids: CATSRDRVSYNEQFF. CDR3 DNA: TGTGCCACCAGCAGAGATCGGGTTTCCTACAATGAGCAGTTCTTC.